Listed here are 32 T cell receptor beta chains from one sample, sequenced in a study of T cell responses to AZD1222 COVID-19 vaccine. TCRdb's copy holds only in-frame clones and misses some; the assay was immunoSEQ multiplex PCR. This sample yields 160,000 or so clones, of which about nine tenths are seen a single time; 1.5% to 2% belongs to the top ten. The input for sequencing was peripheral blood, taken on day 0 of AZD1222 vaccination. The receptor set was obtained from an adult in good health.

The chain combines TRBV6-5 with TRBJ1-3; D remains unclear. The V end lost 0 bases, the J end lost 0 bases, and 9 bases lay between the germline ends. CDR1 is MNHEY and CDR2 is SVGAGI in the germline V gene. This CDR3 is built from 16 residues. In DNA, the CDR3 is TGTGCCAGCAGTTACTCCGGCGGTAACTCTGGAAACACCATATATTTT. Protein: CASSYSGGNSGNTIYF.

The chain is built from TRBV2 and TRBJ1-2, with D possibly TRBD1 on 6 matching bases. V shed 3 bases and J shed 3 bases, with 8 bases lying between them. Germline V gene data show CDR1 as SNHLY and CDR2 as FYNNEI. The CDR3 loop spans 13 amino acids. The CDR3 sequence is CASSEGGDYGYTF. The CDR3 region has the DNA TGTGCCAGCAGTGAGGGGGGCGACTATGGCTACACCTTC.

The chain's CDR3 is CASSLLRGVSGVNSPLHF. In DNA, the CDR3 is TGTGCCAGCAGCTTACTAAGGGGTGTGTCGGGAGTTAATTCACCCCTCCACTTT. This sequence joins TRBV7-2 and TRBJ1-6; TRBD1 is a possible D gene (5 bases). Germline V gene lookup returns CDR1 SGHTA and CDR2 FQGNSA. Trimming stripped 2 bases from V and 6 bases from J, with 20 bases between. This CDR3 contains 18 residues.

The V gene is TRBV2, the J gene TRBJ2-7; D is uncertain. The CDR3 has 11 amino acids. V was clipped by 3 bases and J by 4 bases, with 4 bases between them. Germline loops: CDR1 SNHLY, CDR2 FYNNEI. CDR3 region: CASSDRYEQYF. The CDR3 DNA follows: TGTGCCAGCAGTGATAGATACGAGCAGTACTTC.

This clone occurred a few times. The chain carries TRBV19 and TRBJ2-2; tentatively, D is TRBD2 (7 bases). The germline CDR1 and CDR2 sequences are LNHDA and SQIVND (reference sequence). This CDR3 region has 20 residues. Trimming took off 3 bases at V and 7 bases at J, with 30 bases between the two ends. The CDR3 nucleotides read TGTGCCAGTAGTATTGGGGTAATTAACTGGGAGGGACAAACAGACGGGGAGCTGTTTTTT. This sequence encodes CASSIGVINWEGQTDGELFF.

The chain has TRBV28 and TRBJ1-2; D is uncertain. Trimming shortened V by 3 bases and J by 1 base, and 6 bases separated the two germline ends. Per the germline V gene, CDR1 is MDHEN and CDR2 is SYDVKM. This CDR3 is 13 amino acids long. CDR3 sequence reads: CASSFSINYGYTF. The CDR3 DNA reads as TGTGCCAGCAGTTTCTCAATTAACTATGGCTACACCTTC.

The chain recombines TRBV6-1 with TRBJ1-2, with D possibly matching TRBD1 (6 bases). The CDR3 has 16 amino acids. V lost 3 bases and J 2 bases, leaving 16 bases between the germline ends. CDR1 MNHNS and CDR2 SASEGT come from the germline V gene. The DNA for the CDR3 is TGTGCCAGCAGTGAGGCAGGGGAAGGCGGGAACTATGGCTACACCTTC. Translated: CASSEAGEGGNYGYTF.

This clone has just one count. This chain connects TRBV7-2 to TRBJ2-5, with 9 bases identical to TRBD2. The CDR3 is 15 residues long. The germline CDR1 and CDR2 sequences are SGHTA and FQGNSA. The ends lost 3 bases at V and 4 bases at J; junction bases unmatched: 6. CDR3 nucleotide sequence: TGTGCCAGCAGCTTGGGTTCAGCGGGAGGAGAGACCCAGTACTTC. This codes for CASSLGSAGGETQYF.

The genes are TRBV20-1 and TRBJ2-7, with 7 bases matching TRBD2. CDR1 is DFQATT and CDR2 is SNEGSKA in the germline V gene (reference sequence). V was clipped by 3 bases and J by 3 bases; unmatched bases: 8. The CDR3 has 14 amino acids. The CDR3 nucleotides read TGCAGTGCTAGTGAGTTAGCGGGCAACTACGAGCAGTACTTC. Residues: CSASELAGNYEQYF.

This rearrangement joins TRBV13 to TRBJ2-3; TRBD2 agrees at 12 bases. The ends lost 4 bases at V and 2 bases at J; junction bases unmatched: 7. The CDR3 totals 17 residues. The V gene's germline CDR1 is PRHDT and CDR2 FYEKMQ (reference sequence). The CDR3 nucleotides read TGTGCCAGCAGCTCCCCTCGACTAGCGGGAGTCACAGATACGCAGTATTTT. Translated, it gives CASSSPRLAGVTDTQYF.

V usage is TRBV5-6 and J usage is TRBJ1-1; D gene uncertain. The CDR3 covers 12 residues. Germline V CDR1 and CDR2: SGHDT, YYEEEE. V shed 5 bases and J shed 1 base, with 6 bases lying between them. CDR3 in amino acids: CASRLGNTEAFF. The CDR3 nucleotides read TGTGCCAGCAGACTGGGGAACACTGAAGCTTTCTTT.

V usage is TRBV3-1 (or the pseudogene TRBV3-2) and J usage is TRBJ1-4; D is uncertain. The V and J ends lost 0 bases and 0 bases respectively, with 5 bases between them. The CDR3 is made up of 15 amino acids. The V gene's germline CDR1 is LGHDT and CDR2 YNNKEL (reference sequence). The CDR3 is CASSQEGTTNEKLFF. The CDR3 DNA follows: TGTGCCAGCAGCCAAGAGGGTACAACTAATGAAAAACTGTTTTTT.

The chain joins TRBV2 to TRBJ1-5; TRBD1 might be the D (6 bases). The CDR3 extends over 12 amino acids. The germline V and J ends were trimmed by 6 bases and 7 bases, with 10 bases remaining between them. CDR1 and CDR2 from the germline V gene are SNHLY and FYNNEI. The CDR3 DNA sequence: TGTGCCAGCAGGGGGACAAACCAGCCCCAGCATTTT. It is translated as CASRGTNQPQHF.

This chain connects TRBV2 to TRBJ2-1; 10 bases agree with TRBD2. Per the germline V gene, CDR1 is SNHLY and CDR2 is FYNNEI. The CDR3 has 14 residues. Trimming removed 7 bases from V and 4 bases from J; junction bases left unmatched: 4. CDR3 DNA: TGTGCCAGCACAGGACTAGCGGAGTACAATGAGCAGTTCTTC. This codes for CASTGLAEYNEQFF.

This clone came up once. The chain uses TRBV24-1 and TRBJ2-5; D unclear. The V end lost 5 bases, the J end lost 3 bases, and 6 bases lay between the germline ends. CDR1 and CDR2 (germline): KGHDR, SFDVKD. The CDR3 covers 12 residues. CDR3 sequence reads: CATSGSEETQYF. DNA for the CDR3: TGTGCCACCAGTGGTTCCGAAGAGACCCAGTACTTC.

This clone was counted a single time. J is TRBJ1-1 and V is TRBV15; D remains unclear. This CDR3 has 16 amino acids. V gave up 0 bases and J gave up 2 bases, with 13 bases separating them. Germline-derived CDR1 and CDR2 are LNHNV and YYDKDF (reference sequence). CDR3 protein: CATSRDDGNYNTEAFF. CDR3 nucleotides: TGTGCCACCAGCAGAGATGACGGGAACTACAACACTGAAGCTTTCTTT.

The chain recombines TRBV27 with TRBJ2-2, with D perhaps matching TRBD1 (6 bases). Trimming removed 0 bases from V and 3 bases from J, with 11 bases in between. CDR1 MNHEY and CDR2 SMNVEV come from the germline V gene (reference sequence). The CDR3 totals 16 residues. CDR3 coding DNA: TGTGCCAGCAGTTTATCGCCCGCAGGGGACACCGGGGAGCTGTTTTTT. Translation: CASSLSPAGDTGELFF.

J is TRBJ2-2 and V is TRBV7-8; the D gene is possibly TRBD2 (5 bases). Germline-derived CDR1 and CDR2 are SGHVS and FQNEAQ. The CDR3 extends over 15 amino acids. Between the trimmed V and J ends, which lost 4 bases and 4 bases, there was a span of 13 bases. CDR3 nucleotides: TGTGCCAGCAGCTACCAGTCGGGATTCACCGGGGAGCTGTTTTTT. Its protein is CASSYQSGFTGELFF.

This chain connects TRBV28 to TRBJ1-5; no definite D call. CDR1 is MDHEN, CDR2 SYDVKM, per germline. This CDR3 has 14 amino acids. Between the trimmed V and J ends, which lost 1 base and 4 bases, there was a span of 8 bases. CDR3 protein: CASSLFWGNQPQHF. CDR3 in DNA: TGTGCCAGCAGTTTATTTTGGGGAAATCAGCCCCAGCATTTT.

The chain combines TRBV4-1 with TRBJ1-4, with D maybe TRBD1 (5 bases). V gave up 1 base and J gave up 6 bases, with 18 bases separating them. In germline, CDR1 is MGHRA, CDR2 YSYEKL. This CDR3 is built from 17 residues. The chain's CDR3 is CASSQANGVEGYEKLFF. The CDR3 bases are TGCGCCAGCAGCCAAGCAAATGGGGTGGAGGGGTATGAAAAACTGTTTTTT.

The rearrangement joins TRBV3-1 (or the pseudogene TRBV3-2) to TRBJ2-1, with 16 nucleotides matching TRBD2. Germline-derived CDR1 and CDR2 are LGHDT and YNNKEL (reference sequence). The CDR3 covers 15 residues. With V trimmed by 4 bases and J by 12 bases, 6 bases remained unmatched. The CDR3: CASSPGTSGRGGQFF. The CDR3 nucleotides are TGTGCCAGCAGCCCTGGGACTAGCGGGAGGGGGGGGCAGTTCTTC.

This sequence joins TRBV11-1 and TRBJ1-5; no definite D call. Trimming stripped 2 bases from V and 6 bases from J, with 11 bases between. The CDR3 is made up of 14 amino acids. Germline values: CDR1 SGHAT, CDR2 FQDESV (reference sequence). CDR3 DNA sequence: TGTGCCAGCAGCTTACGGGGATTTGGTCAGCCCCAGCATTTT. It specifies CASSLRGFGQPQHF. The entire variable domain, with the rest obtained from reference TRBV11-1 and TRBJ1-5, is as follows: EAEVAQSPRYKITEKSQAVAFWCDPISGHATLYWYRQILGQGPELLVQFQDESVVDDSQLPKDRFSAERLKGVDSTLKIQPAELGDSAMYLCASSLRGFGQPQHFGDGTRLSIL.

The chain carries TRBV30 and TRBJ2-1, with D maybe TRBD1 (7 bases). Germline V CDR1 and CDR2: GTSNPN, SVGIG (reference sequence). The CDR3 consists of 14 residues. V gave up 0 bases and J gave up 4 bases, with 10 bases separating them. CDR3 in DNA: TGTGCCTGGAGTGTGGGGGGACAGTACAATGAGCAGTTCTTC. Amino acids: CAWSVGGQYNEQFF. The whole variable domain, remainder taken from reference TRBV30 and TRBJ2-1, is SQTIHQWPATLVQPVGSPLSLECTVEGTSNPNLYWYRQAAGRGLQLLFYSVGIGQISSEVPQNLSASRPQDRQFILSSKKLLLSDSGFYLCAWSVGGQYNEQFFGPGTRLTVL.

The V and J genes are TRBV3-1 (or the pseudogene TRBV3-2) and TRBJ2-3; maybe TRBD2 (6 bases). The CDR3 totals 14 residues. The germline gives CDR1 LGHDT, CDR2 YNNKEL (reference sequence). Deletions cut 4 bases from V and 6 bases from J, with 14 bases between. CDR3: CASSRSGGGDTQYF. The CDR3 DNA reads TGTGCCAGCAGCCGTAGCGGAGGTGGGGATACGCAGTATTTT.

This chain uses TRBV28 with TRBJ2-7, with D uncertain. Germline-derived CDR1 and CDR2 are MDHEN and SYDVKM. The CDR3 extends over 16 amino acids. Trimming cost V 5 bases and J 2 bases, with 19 bases left between them. For the CDR3, the DNA is TGTGCCAGCAGTCAGAGTTTCTCCCGAAGGGCCTACGAGCAGTACTTC. Residues: CASSQSFSRRAYEQYF. Full variable domain (missing parts from reference TRBV28 and TRBJ2-7): DVKVTQSSRYLVKRTGEKVFLECVQDMDHENMFWYRQDPGLGLRLIYFSYDVKMKEKGDIPEGYSVSREKKERFSLILESASTNQTSMYLCASSQSFSRRAYEQYFGPGTRLTVT.

The gene calls are TRBV24-1 and TRBJ2-1; D is unresolved. V was pared by 5 bases and J by 5 bases, with 12 bases between. The germline CDR1 and CDR2 sequences are KGHDR and SFDVKD. The CDR3 contains 14 residues. CDR3 residues: CATSALNRDNEQFF. The CDR3 DNA follows: TGTGCCACCAGTGCCCTAAATCGGGACAATGAGCAGTTCTTC.

The V gene is TRBV20-1, the J gene TRBJ2-5, with unresolved D. The CDR3 runs to 11 residues. Germline loops: CDR1 DFQATT, CDR2 SNEGSKA (reference sequence). Between the trimmed V and J ends, which lost 2 bases and 4 bases, there was a span of 5 bases. The CDR3: CSARPLETQYF. CDR3 sequence (DNA): TGCAGTGCTAGACCGTTAGAGACCCAGTACTTC.

The V gene is TRBV5-6, the J gene TRBJ1-2; D gene ambiguous. The germline gives CDR1 SGHDT, CDR2 YYEEEE. Trimming removed 4 bases from V and 3 bases from J, with 19 bases in between. The CDR3 is 16 amino acids. DNA of the CDR3: TGTGCCAGCAGCCCGATTGCGGTTGTTCTGGACTATGGCTACACCTTC. Translating gives CASSPIAVVLDYGYTF.

This clone was seen a single time. The V call is TRBV24-1, the J call TRBJ2-1; 7 positions agree with TRBD1. The CDR3 spans 14 residues. Per germline, CDR1 KGHDR and CDR2 SFDVKD. After removal of 4 bases from V and 4 bases from J, the junction contained 3 bases not matched to a gene. The CDR3 sequence: CATSDLGQYNEQFF. The DNA for the CDR3 is TGTGCCACCAGTGACTTGGGACAGTACAATGAGCAGTTCTTC.

The V and J genes are TRBV24-1 and TRBJ2-1; 7 nucleotides match TRBD2. Germline V gene sequence: CDR1 KGHDR, CDR2 SFDVKD. CDR3 length equals 13 residues. V lost 5 bases to trimming and J lost 11 bases; unmatched junction nucleotides: 8. The CDR3 nucleotides are TGTGCCACCAGTGTCGGGGGAGGGCCACAGCAGTTCTTC. This encodes CATSVGGGPQQFF.

The CDR3, as DNA: TGTGCCAGCAGTTATCTTGATCGGCGCTACGAGCAGTACTTC. This codes for CASSYLDRRYEQYF. V gene TRBV6-2 or TRBV6-3 combines with J gene TRBJ2-7, with D unresolved. This CDR3 is 14 amino acids long. Per the germline V gene, CDR1 is MNHEY and CDR2 is SVGEGT. Trimming pared 3 bases from V and 3 bases from J, leaving 12 bases between.

The chain employs TRBV29-1 and TRBJ1-2; 7 positions agree with TRBD1. With V trimmed by 6 bases and J by 7 bases, 8 bases remained unmatched. The CDR3 runs 12 residues. Germline lookup yields CDR1 SQVTM and CDR2 ANQGSEA. The CDR3 sequence is CSVKGASGGYTF. CDR3 sequence (DNA): TGCAGCGTAAAGGGGGCTTCGGGTGGCTACACCTTC.